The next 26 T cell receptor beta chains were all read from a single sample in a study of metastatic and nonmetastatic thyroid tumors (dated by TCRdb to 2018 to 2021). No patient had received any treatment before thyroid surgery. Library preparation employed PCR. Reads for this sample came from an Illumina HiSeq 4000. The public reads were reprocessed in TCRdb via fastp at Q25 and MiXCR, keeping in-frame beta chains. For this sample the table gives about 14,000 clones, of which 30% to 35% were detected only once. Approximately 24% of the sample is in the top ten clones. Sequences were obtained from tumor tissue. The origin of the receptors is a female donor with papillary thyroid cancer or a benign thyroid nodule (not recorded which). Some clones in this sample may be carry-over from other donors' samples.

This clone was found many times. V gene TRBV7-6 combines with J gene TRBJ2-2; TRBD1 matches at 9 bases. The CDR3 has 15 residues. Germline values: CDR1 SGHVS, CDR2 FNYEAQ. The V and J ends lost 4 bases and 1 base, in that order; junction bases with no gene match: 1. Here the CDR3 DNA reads TGTGCCAGCAGCTGGGGACAGGGGAACACCGGGGAGCTGTTTTTT. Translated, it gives CASSWGQGNTGELFF.

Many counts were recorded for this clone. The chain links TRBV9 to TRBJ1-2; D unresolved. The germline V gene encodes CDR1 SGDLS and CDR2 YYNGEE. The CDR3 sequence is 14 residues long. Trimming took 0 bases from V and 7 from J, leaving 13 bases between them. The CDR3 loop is CASSVVSGLGGYTF. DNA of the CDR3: TGTGCCAGCAGCGTAGTTTCGGGTTTGGGTGGCTACACCTTC.

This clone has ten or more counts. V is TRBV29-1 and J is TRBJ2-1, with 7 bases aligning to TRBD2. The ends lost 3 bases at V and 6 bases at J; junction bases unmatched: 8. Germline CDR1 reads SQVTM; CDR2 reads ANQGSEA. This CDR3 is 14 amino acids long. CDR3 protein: CSVEGREHANEQFF. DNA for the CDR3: TGCAGCGTTGAGGGGCGGGAGCATGCCAATGAGCAGTTCTTC.

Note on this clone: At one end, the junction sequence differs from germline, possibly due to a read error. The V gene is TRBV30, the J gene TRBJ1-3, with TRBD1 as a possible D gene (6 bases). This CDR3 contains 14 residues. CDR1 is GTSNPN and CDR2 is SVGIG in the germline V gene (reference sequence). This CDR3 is CAWQGPSSGNTLYF. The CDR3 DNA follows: TGTGCCTGGCAGGGGCCGAGCTCTGGAAACACCTTATATTTT. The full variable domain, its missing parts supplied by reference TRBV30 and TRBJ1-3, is SQTIHQWPATLVQPVGSPLSLECTVEGTSNPNLYWYRQAAGRGLQLLFYSVGIGQISSEVPQNLSASRPQDRQFILSSKKLLLSDSGFYLCAWQGPSSGNTLYFGEGSWLTVV.

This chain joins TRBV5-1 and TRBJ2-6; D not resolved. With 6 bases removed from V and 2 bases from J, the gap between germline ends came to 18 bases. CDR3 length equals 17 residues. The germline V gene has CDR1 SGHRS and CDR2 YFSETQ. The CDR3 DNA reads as TGCGCCAGCAAGTTGGGCAGCCTGTCAACTGGGGCCAACGTCCTGACTTTC. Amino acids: CASKLGSLSTGANVLTF.

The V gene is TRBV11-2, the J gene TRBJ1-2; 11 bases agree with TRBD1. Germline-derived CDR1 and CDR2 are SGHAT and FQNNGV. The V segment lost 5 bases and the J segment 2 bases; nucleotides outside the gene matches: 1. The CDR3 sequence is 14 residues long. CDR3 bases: TGTGCCAGCAGCCGGACAGGGGGCAACTATGGCTACACCTTC. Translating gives CASSRTGGNYGYTF.

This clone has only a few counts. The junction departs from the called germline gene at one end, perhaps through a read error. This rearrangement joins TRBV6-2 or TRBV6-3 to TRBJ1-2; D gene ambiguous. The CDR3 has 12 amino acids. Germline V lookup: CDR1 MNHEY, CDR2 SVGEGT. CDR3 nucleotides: TGTGCCAGCAGTCCCGGGTCCTATGTCTACACCTTC. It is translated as CASSPGSYVYTF.

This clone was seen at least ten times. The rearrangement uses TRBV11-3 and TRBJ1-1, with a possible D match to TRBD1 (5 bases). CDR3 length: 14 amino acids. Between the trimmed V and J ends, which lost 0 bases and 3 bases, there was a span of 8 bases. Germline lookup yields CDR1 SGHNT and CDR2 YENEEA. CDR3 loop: CASSLDRGDTEAFF. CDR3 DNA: TGTGCCAGCAGCTTAGATCGGGGGGACACTGAAGCTTTCTTT.

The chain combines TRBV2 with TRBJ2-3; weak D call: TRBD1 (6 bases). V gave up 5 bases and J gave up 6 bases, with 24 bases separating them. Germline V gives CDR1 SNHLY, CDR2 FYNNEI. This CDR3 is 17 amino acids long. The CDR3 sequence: CASSPNTMPGQWDTQYF. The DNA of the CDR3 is TGTGCCAGCAGTCCTAATACGATGCCGGGACAATGGGATACGCAGTATTTT.

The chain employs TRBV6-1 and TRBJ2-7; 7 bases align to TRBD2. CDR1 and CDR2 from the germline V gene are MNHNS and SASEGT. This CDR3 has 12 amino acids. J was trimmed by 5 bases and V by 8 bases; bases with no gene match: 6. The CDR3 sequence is CASRTSKHEQYF. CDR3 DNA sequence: TGTGCCAGCCGGACTAGTAAGCACGAGCAGTACTTC.

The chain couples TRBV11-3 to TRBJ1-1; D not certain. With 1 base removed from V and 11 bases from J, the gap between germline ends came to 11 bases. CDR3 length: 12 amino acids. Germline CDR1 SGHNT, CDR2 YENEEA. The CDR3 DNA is TGTGCCAGCAGCTTAGGGGGAACGACTGCTTTCTTT. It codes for CASSLGGTTAFF. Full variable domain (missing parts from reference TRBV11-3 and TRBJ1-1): EAGVVQSPRYKIIEKKQPVAFWCNPISGHNTLYWYLQNLGQGPELLIRYENEEAVDDSQLPKDRFSAERLKGVDSTLKIQPAELGDSAVYLCASSLGGTTAFFGQGTRLTVV.

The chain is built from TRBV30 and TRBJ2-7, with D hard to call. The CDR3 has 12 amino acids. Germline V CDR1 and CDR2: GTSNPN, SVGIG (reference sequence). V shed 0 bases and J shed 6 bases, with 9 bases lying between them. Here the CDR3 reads CAWSVVVSEQYF. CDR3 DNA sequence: TGTGCCTGGAGTGTAGTCGTCTCCGAGCAGTACTTC.

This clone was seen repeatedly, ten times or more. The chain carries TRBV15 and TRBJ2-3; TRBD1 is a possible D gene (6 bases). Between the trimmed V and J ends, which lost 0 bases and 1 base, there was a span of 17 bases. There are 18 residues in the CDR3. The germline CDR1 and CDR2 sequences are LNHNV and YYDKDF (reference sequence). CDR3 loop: CATSRDHLGQRGTDTQYF. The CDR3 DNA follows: TGTGCCACCAGCAGAGATCATTTGGGACAAAGGGGCACAGATACGCAGTATTTT.

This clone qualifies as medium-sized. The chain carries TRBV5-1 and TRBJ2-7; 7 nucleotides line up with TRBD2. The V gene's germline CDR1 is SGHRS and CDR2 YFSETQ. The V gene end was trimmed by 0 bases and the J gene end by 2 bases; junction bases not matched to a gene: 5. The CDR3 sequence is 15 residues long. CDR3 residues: CASSLELARTYEQYF. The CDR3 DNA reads TGCGCCAGCAGCTTGGAACTAGCGAGAACCTACGAGCAGTACTTC.

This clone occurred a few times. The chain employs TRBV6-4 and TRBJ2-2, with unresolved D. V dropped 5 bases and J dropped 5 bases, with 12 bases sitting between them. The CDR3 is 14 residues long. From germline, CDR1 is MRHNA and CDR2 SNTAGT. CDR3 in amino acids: CASSQGPETGELFF. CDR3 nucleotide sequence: TGTGCCAGCAGTCAAGGACCAGAAACCGGGGAGCTGTTTTTT.

DNA for the CDR3: TGCAGTGCTGCGGGGGACCCCTACGAGCAGTACTTC. Encoded protein: CSAAGDPYEQYF. This chain connects TRBV20-1 to TRBJ2-7; TRBD2 agrees at 7 bases. CDR3 length: 12 residues. V lost 5 bases, J lost 2 bases, and 3 bases stayed unmatched. Germline V CDR1 and CDR2: DFQATT, SNEGSKA (reference sequence).

CDR3: CASTEQGLSYEQYF. DNA for the CDR3: TGTGCCAGCACCGAACAGGGACTATCCTACGAGCAGTACTTC. The V and J genes are TRBV7-2 and TRBJ2-7, with TRBD2 as a possible D gene (7 bases). This CDR3 region has 14 residues. The V gene's germline CDR1 is SGHTA and CDR2 FQGNSA. V was trimmed by 7 bases and J by 1 base, leaving 14 bases between them. The variable domain in full, with the rest retrieved from reference TRBV7-2 and TRBJ2-7, is GAGVSQSPSNKVTEKGKDVELRCDPISGHTALYWYRQSLGQGLEFLIYFQGNSAPDKSGLPSDRFSAERTGGSVSTLTIQRTQQEDSAVYLCASTEQGLSYEQYFGPGTRLTVT.

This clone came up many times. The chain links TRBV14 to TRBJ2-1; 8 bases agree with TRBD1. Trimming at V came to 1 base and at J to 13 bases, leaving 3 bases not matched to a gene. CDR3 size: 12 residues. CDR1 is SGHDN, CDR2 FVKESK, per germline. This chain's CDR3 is CASSQVGTGQFF. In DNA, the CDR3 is TGTGCCAGCAGCCAAGTTGGGACAGGACAGTTCTTC. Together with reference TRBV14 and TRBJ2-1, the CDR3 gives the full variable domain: EAGVTQFPSHSVIEKGQTVTLRCDPISGHDNLYWYRRVMGKEIKFLLHFVKESKQDESGMPNNRFLAERTGGTYSTLKVQPAELEDSGVYFCASSQVGTGQFFGPGTRLTVL.

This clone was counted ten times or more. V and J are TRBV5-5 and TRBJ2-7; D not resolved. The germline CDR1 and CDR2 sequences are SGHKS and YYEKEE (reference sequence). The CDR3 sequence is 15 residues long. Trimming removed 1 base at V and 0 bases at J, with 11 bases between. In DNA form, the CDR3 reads TGTGCCAGCAGCTTGACTGGGCCGAGCTCCTACGAGCAGTACTTC. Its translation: CASSLTGPSSYEQYF. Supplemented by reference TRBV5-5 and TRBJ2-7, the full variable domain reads DAGVTQSPTHLIKTRGQQVTLRCSPISGHKSVSWYQQVLGQGPQFIFQYYEKEERGRGNFPDRFSARQFPNYSSELNVNALLLGDSALYLCASSLTGPSSYEQYFGPGTRLTVT.

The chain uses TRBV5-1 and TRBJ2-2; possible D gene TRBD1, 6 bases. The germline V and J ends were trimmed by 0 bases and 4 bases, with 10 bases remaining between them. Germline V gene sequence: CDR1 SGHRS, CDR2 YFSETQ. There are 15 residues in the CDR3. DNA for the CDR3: TGCGCCAGCAGCTTGGGTCAGGGGAGCACCGGGGAGCTGTTTTTT. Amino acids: CASSLGQGSTGELFF.

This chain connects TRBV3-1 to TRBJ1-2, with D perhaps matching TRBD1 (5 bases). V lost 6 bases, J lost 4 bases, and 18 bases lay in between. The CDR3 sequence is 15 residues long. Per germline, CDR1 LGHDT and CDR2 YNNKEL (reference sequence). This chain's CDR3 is CASSTGTHAGYGYTF. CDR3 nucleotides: TGTGCCAGCAGTACCGGGACTCATGCTGGCTATGGCTACACCTTC.

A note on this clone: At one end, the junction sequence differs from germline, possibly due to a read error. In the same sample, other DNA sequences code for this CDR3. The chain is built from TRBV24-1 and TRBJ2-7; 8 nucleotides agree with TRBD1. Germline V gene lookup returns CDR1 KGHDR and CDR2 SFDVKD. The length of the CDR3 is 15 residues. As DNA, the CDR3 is TGTGCCACCAGTAAGGACAGGGATGGGTCCTACGAGCAGTATTTC. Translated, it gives CATSKDRDGSYEQYF.

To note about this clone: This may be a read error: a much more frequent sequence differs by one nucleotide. As DNA, the CDR3 is TGCAGCTTCCTGTACACTGAAGCTTTCTTT. This codes for CSFLYTEAFF. This chain links TRBV29-1 with TRBJ1-1; D unresolved. The CDR3 extends over 10 amino acids. CDR1 and CDR2 from the germline V gene are SQVTM and ANQGSEA. The V and J ends lost 8 bases and 3 bases respectively, with 7 bases between them.

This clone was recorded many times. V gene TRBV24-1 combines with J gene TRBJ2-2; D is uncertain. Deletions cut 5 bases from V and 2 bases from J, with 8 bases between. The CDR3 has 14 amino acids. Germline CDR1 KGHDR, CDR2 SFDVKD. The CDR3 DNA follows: TGTGCCACCAGTGTCACGGCTAACACCGGGGAGCTGTTTTTT. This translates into CATSVTANTGELFF.

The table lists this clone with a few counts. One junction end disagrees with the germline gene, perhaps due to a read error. The DNA of the CDR3 is TGTGCCAGCATTTCACCCCTGACGGCCTCTGGTGCCAACGTCCTGACTTTC. This encodes CASISPLTASGANVLTF. This rearrangement joins TRBV28 to TRBJ2-6; D is uncertain. CDR1 and CDR2 (germline): MDHEN, SYDVKM. This CDR3 region has 17 residues. The variable domain in full, completed from reference TRBV28 and TRBJ2-6, reads DVKVTQSSRYLVKRTGEKVFLECVQDMDHENMFWYRQDPGLGLRLIYFSYDVKMKEKGDIPEGYSVSREKKERFSLILESASTNQTSMYLCASISPLTASGANVLTFGAGSRLTVL.

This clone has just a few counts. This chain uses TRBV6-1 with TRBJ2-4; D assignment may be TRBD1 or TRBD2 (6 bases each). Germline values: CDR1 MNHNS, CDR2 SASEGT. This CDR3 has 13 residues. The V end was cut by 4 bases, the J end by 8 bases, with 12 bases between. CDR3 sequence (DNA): TGTGCCAGCAGTGCAGGGGAGGTTGACATTCAGTACTTC. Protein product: CASSAGEVDIQYF.